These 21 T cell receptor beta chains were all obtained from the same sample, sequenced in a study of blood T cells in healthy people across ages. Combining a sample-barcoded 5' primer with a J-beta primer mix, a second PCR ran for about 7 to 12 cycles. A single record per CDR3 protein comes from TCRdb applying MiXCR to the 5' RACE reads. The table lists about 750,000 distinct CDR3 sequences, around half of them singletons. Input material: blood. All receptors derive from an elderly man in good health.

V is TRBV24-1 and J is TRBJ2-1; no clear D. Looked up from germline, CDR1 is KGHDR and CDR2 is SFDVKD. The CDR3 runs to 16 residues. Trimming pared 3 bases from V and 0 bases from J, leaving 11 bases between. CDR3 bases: TGTGCCACCAGTGATAAGGCGCCAAGCTCCTACAATGAGCAGTTCTTC. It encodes CATSDKAPSSYNEQFF.

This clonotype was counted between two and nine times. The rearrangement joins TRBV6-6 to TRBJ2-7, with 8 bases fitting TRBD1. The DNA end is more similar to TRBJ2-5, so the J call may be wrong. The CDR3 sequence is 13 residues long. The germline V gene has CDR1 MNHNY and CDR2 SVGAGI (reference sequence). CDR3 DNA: TGTGCCAGCAGACGGACAGGGTTGGAGACCCAGTACTTC. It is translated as CASRRTGLETQYF.

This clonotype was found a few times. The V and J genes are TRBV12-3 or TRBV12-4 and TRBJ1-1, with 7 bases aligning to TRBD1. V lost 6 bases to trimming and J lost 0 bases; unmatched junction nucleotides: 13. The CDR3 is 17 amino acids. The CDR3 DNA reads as TGTGCCAGCAGACCTTCAGGACAGGTGAAGATGAACACTGAAGCTTTCTTT. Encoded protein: CASRPSGQVKMNTEAFF.

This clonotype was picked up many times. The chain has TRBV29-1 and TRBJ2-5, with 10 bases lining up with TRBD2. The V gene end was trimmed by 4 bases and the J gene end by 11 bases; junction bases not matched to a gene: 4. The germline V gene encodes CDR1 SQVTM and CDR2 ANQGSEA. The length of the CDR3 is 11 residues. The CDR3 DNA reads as TGCAGCGTTGCACTAGCGGGGTTGCAGTACTTC. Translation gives CSVALAGLQYF.

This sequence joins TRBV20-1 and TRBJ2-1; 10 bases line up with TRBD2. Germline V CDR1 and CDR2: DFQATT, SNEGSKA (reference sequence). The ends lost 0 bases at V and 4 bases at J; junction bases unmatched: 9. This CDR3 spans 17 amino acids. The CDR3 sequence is CSARDKASGSLYNEQFF. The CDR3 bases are TGCAGTGCTAGAGATAAGGCTAGCGGGAGTCTTTACAATGAGCAGTTCTTC.

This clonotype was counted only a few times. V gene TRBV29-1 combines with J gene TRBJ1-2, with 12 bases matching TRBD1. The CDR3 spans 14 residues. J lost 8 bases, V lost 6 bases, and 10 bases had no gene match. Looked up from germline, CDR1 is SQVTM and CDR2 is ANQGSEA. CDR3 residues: CSVAGTGGAEGYTF. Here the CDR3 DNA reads TGCAGCGTGGCCGGGACAGGGGGCGCGGAAGGCTACACCTTC.

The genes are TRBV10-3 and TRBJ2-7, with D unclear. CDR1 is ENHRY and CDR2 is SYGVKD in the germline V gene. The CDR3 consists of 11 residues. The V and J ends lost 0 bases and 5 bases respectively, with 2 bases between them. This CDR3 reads CAISESDEQYF. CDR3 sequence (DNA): TGTGCCATCAGTGAGTCCGACGAGCAGTACTTC.

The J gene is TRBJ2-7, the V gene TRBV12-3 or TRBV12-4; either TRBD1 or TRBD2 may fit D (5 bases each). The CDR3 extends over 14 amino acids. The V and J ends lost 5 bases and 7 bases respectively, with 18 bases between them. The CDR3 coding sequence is TGTGCCAGCAGTGTGGGGACCAGTAGTTCGGAGCAGTACTTC. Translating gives CASSVGTSSSEQYF.

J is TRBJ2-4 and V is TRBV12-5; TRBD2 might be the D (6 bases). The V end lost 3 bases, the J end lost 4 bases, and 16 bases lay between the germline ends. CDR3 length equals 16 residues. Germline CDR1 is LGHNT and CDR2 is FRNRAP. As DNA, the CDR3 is TGTGCTAGTGGTTTCCACCCGGGGGAGAGGAAAAACATTCAGTACTTC. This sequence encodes CASGFHPGERKNIQYF.

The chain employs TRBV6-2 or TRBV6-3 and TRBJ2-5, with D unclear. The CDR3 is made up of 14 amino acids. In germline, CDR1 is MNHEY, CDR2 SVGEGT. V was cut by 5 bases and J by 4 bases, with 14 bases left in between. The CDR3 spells CASSTLVVGETQYF. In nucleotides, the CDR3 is TGTGCCAGCAGTACCCTAGTAGTTGGAGAGACCCAGTACTTC.

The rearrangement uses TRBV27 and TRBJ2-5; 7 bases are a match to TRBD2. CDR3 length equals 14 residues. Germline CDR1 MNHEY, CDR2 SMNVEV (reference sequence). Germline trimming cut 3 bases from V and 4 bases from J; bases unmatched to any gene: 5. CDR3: CASSFAGAPETQYF. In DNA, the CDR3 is TGTGCCAGCAGTTTTGCGGGAGCCCCAGAGACCCAGTACTTC.

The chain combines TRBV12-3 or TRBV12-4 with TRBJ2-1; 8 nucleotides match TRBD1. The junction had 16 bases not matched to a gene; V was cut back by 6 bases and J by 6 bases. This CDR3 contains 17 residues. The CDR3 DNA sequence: TGTGCCAGCAGCCAACAAAGGTCAGGGACAGGCGGCAATGAGCAGTTCTTC. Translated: CASSQQRSGTGGNEQFF.

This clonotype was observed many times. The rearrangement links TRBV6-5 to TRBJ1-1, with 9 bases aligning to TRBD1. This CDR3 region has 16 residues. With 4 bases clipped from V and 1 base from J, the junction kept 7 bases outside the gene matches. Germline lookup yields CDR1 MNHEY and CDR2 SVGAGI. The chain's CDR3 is CASSSGTGMGNTEAFF. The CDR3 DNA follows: TGTGCCAGCAGTTCCGGGACAGGGATGGGGAACACTGAAGCTTTCTTT.

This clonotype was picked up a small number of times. The CDR3 coding sequence is TGTGCCAGCAGTTTATCTGTGACAGGGCGCACTGAAGCTTTCTTT. It is translated as CASSLSVTGRTEAFF. J is TRBJ1-1 and V is TRBV27; 7 bases map to TRBD1. With 0 bases clipped from V and 4 bases from J, the junction kept 5 bases outside the gene matches. The CDR3 consists of 15 residues. Per the germline V gene, CDR1 is MNHEY and CDR2 is SMNVEV (reference sequence).

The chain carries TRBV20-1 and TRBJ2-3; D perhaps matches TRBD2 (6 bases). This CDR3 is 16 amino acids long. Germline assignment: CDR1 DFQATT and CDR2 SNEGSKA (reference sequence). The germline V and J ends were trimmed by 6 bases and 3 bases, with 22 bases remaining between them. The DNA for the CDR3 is TGCAGTGCAACGGGAGCGGCTACCTCTCTTACAGATACGCAGTATTTT. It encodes CSATGAATSLTDTQYF.

The CDR3 nucleotides read TGTGCCAGCAGCTTAGGCCGGCTAGGGGGAGATACGCAGTATTTT. Its protein is CASSLGRLGGDTQYF. The rearrangement uses TRBV11-2 and TRBJ2-3; TRBD1 might be the D (6 bases). The V gene lost 1 base and the J gene lost 5 bases, with 13 bases spanning the gap. Germline lookup yields CDR1 SGHAT and CDR2 FQNNGV. The CDR3 spans 15 residues.

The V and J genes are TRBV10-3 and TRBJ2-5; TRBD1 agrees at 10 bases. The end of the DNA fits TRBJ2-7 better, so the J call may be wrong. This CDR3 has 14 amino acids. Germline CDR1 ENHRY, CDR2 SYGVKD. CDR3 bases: TGTGCCGCCCGGGGACAGGGGTCCTTCTACGAGCAGTACTTC. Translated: CAARGQGSFYEQYF.

CDR3 sequence reads: CASSPTTTQHRYAYF. CDR3 in DNA: TGCGCCAGCAGTCCCACTACTACCCAGCACAGATACGCGTATTTT. V is TRBV4-1 and J is TRBJ2-3; D not resolved. CDR3 length equals 15 residues. Between the trimmed V and J ends, which lost 6 bases and 14 bases, there was a span of 27 bases. Germline CDR1 reads MGHRA; CDR2 reads YSYEKL.

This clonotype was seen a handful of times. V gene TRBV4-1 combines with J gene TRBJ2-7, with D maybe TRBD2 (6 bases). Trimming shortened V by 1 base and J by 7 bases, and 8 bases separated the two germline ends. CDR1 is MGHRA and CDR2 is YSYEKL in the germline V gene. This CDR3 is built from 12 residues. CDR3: CASSQVAGEQYF. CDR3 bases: TGCGCCAGCAGCCAAGTGGCGGGAGAGCAGTACTTC.

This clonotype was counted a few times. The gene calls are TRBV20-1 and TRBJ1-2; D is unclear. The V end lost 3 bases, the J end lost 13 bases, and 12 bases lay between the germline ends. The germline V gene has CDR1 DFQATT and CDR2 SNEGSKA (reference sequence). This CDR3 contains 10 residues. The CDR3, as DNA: TGCAGTGCTAGCGGCCCGGAGCTCACCTTC. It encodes CSASGPELTF.

CDR3 in amino acids: CASSSNGGDAYF. The CDR3 DNA sequence: TGTGCCAGCAGTTCAAACGGGGGAGACGCGTATTTT. The V gene is TRBV27, the J gene TRBJ2-3; TRBD2 is a possible D gene (6 bases). The germline CDR1 and CDR2 sequences are MNHEY and SMNVEV (reference sequence). With 4 bases removed from V and 14 bases from J, the gap between germline ends came to 16 bases. There are 12 residues in the CDR3.